This entry lists 31 T cell receptor beta chains sequenced from one sample in a study of OX40 agonist ivuxolimab in advanced cancers. Here immunoSEQ multiplex PCR was the method, and the copy in TCRdb shows in-frame clones only, minus some. The sample has tens of thousands of clones, approximately 88% seen once; the top ten hold about 2.3%. Sequencing was performed on CD4+ or CD8+ T cells sorted from blood, taken in a trial of the OX40 agonist ivuxolimab. Receptor source: an adult with an advanced solid tumor such as melanoma, head and neck, liver or kidney cancer.

V gene TRBV7-9 combines with J gene TRBJ1-2; D gene ambiguous. V lost 5 bases and J 7 bases, leaving 17 bases between the germline ends. CDR3 size: 14 residues. Germline V CDR1 and CDR2: SEHNR, FQNEAQ (reference sequence). CDR3 sequence reads: CASSPGREWGGYTF. In DNA form, the CDR3 reads TGTGCCAGCAGCCCCGGACGGGAATGGGGTGGCTACACCTTC.

V gene TRBV7-9 combines with J gene TRBJ1-6; weak D call: TRBD1 (5 bases). Germline-derived CDR1 and CDR2 are SEHNR and FQNEAQ (reference sequence). The CDR3 totals 15 residues. V lost 6 bases to trimming and J lost 7 bases, with 16 bases between them. Here the CDR3 reads CASSTGTDTNSPLHF. Here the CDR3 DNA reads TGTGCCAGCAGTACCGGGACGGATACAAATTCACCCCTCCACTTT.

The chain carries TRBV18 and TRBJ2-1; no definite D call. Looked up from germline, CDR1 is KGHSH and CDR2 is LQKENI. The CDR3 is 12 residues long. The V end was cut by 3 bases, the J end by 10 bases, with 10 bases between. The chain's CDR3 is CASSPSGREQFF. The CDR3 DNA is TGTGCCAGCTCACCGAGTGGCCGAGAGCAGTTCTTC.

The rearrangement links TRBV19 to TRBJ1-5; 9 bases map to TRBD1. Germline CDR1 and CDR2: LNHDA and SQIVND (reference sequence). This CDR3 spans 13 amino acids. Trimming cost V 8 bases and J 3 bases; bases outside gene matches: 2. CDR3 loop: CASDRGVNQPQHF. The CDR3 DNA reads as TGTGCCAGTGACAGGGGGGTCAATCAGCCCCAGCATTTT.

Judged by abundance, this clone is medium-sized. The chain carries TRBV25-1 and TRBJ1-4, with D hard to call. Germline lookup yields CDR1 MGHDK and CDR2 SYGVNS. V dropped 1 base and J dropped 7 bases, with 16 bases sitting between them. The CDR3 consists of 16 residues. The CDR3 region is CASSESWGGKGEKLFF. The DNA for the CDR3 is TGTGCCAGCAGTGAATCATGGGGAGGGAAGGGTGAAAAACTGTTTTTT. The full variable domain, with the rest looked up from reference TRBV25-1 and TRBJ1-4, is EADIYQTPRYLVIGTGKKITLECSQTMGHDKMYWYQQDPGMELHLIHYSYGVNSTEKGDLSSESTVSRIRTEHFPLTLESARPSHTSQYLCASSESWGGKGEKLFFGSGTQLSVL.

The rearrangement joins TRBV11-3 to TRBJ1-1, with D perhaps TRBD1 (6 bases). V lost 1 base and J lost 1, with 13 bases in between. The germline V gene encodes CDR1 SGHNT and CDR2 YENEEA. The CDR3 sequence is 16 residues long. The CDR3 spells CASSLGVGTPNTEAFF. The CDR3 region has the DNA TGTGCCAGCAGCTTAGGAGTCGGGACACCGAACACTGAAGCTTTCTTT.

The chain couples TRBV7-6 to TRBJ2-7; D not resolved. This CDR3 has 13 amino acids. Trimming shortened V by 6 bases and J by 5 bases, and 14 bases separated the two germline ends. Germline V gene data show CDR1 as SGHVS and CDR2 as FNYEAQ. CDR3 sequence: CASSPVPSDEQYF. CDR3 nucleotide sequence: TGTGCCAGCAGTCCGGTCCCCTCGGACGAGCAGTACTTC.

The gene calls are TRBV4-1 and TRBJ1-2, with D unresolved. V was pared by 2 bases and J by 3 bases, with 10 bases between. Per germline, CDR1 MGHRA and CDR2 YSYEKL. The CDR3 contains 14 residues. The chain's CDR3 is CASSQPLYDYGYTF. DNA for the CDR3: TGCGCCAGCAGCCAACCCCTGTATGACTATGGCTACACCTTC.

The V gene is TRBV19, the J gene TRBJ1-2, with 8 bases lining up with TRBD1. The length of the CDR3 is 16 residues. Germline V gene data show CDR1 as LNHDA and CDR2 as SQIVND (reference sequence). The junction had 12 bases not matched to a gene; V was cut back by 5 bases and J by 4 bases. The CDR3, as DNA: TGTGCCAGTAGTGCCCTCAGGGGGCGCCCCGGCTATGGCTACACCTTC. Translated: CASSALRGRPGYGYTF.

V is TRBV11-2 and J is TRBJ2-1; 8 nucleotides align to TRBD2. The germline gives CDR1 SGHAT, CDR2 FQNNGV. V lost 2 bases and J lost 6; bases outside the gene matches: 6. CDR3 length equals 15 residues. DNA for the CDR3: TGTGCCAGCAGCTTAATGCAGACTAGCGCCAATGAGCAGTTCTTC. Residues: CASSLMQTSANEQFF. Supplemented by reference TRBV11-2 and TRBJ2-1, the full variable domain reads EAGVAQSPRYKIIEKRQSVAFWCNPISGHATLYWYQQILGQGPKLLIQFQNNGVVDDSQLPKDRFSAERLKGVDSTLKIQPAKLEDSAVYLCASSLMQTSANEQFFGPGTRLTVL.

The gene calls are TRBV18 and TRBJ2-7; perhaps TRBD1 as D (6 bases). Trimming removed 6 bases from V and 3 bases from J, with 12 bases in between. The germline V gene encodes CDR1 KGHSH and CDR2 LQKENI. The CDR3 is 13 amino acids. The CDR3 protein is CASSPGQLYEQYF. The CDR3 region has the DNA TGTGCCAGCTCGCCCGGACAGCTCTACGAGCAGTACTTC.

CDR3 residues: CASRGQGGGSYGYTF. The CDR3 bases are TGTGCCAGCAGAGGACAGGGAGGAGGATCATATGGCTACACCTTC. The rearrangement joins TRBV5-6 to TRBJ1-2; 8 bases line up with TRBD1. V lost 5 bases, J lost 5 bases, and 11 bases stayed unmatched. This CDR3 has 15 amino acids. CDR1 and CDR2 (germline): SGHDT, YYEEEE.

The CDR3 reads CASGETSGRTVEQYF. CDR3 sequence (DNA): TGTGCCAGCGGGGAGACTAGCGGGCGGACGGTCGAGCAGTACTTC. The V gene is TRBV7-9, the J gene TRBJ2-7, with TRBD2 matching 10 bases. With V trimmed by 8 bases and J by 6 bases, 13 bases remained unmatched. Per the germline V gene, CDR1 is SEHNR and CDR2 is FQNEAQ (reference sequence). There are 15 residues in the CDR3.

This clone has just a few counts. The chain carries TRBV11-2 and TRBJ2-5; 7 bases map to TRBD2. The germline CDR1 and CDR2 sequences are SGHAT and FQNNGV. CDR3 length: 17 residues. The ends lost 1 base at V and 3 bases at J; junction bases unmatched: 11. The CDR3 region has the DNA TGTGCCAGCAGCTTAGTTCTATGGACTAGTCATAAAGAGACCCAGTACTTC. Translated: CASSLVLWTSHKETQYF.

V and J are TRBV19 and TRBJ2-2, with D possibly being TRBD1 (6 bases). The V end was cut by 5 bases, the J end by 4 bases, with 11 bases between. This CDR3 has 14 residues. Germline V gene lookup returns CDR1 LNHDA and CDR2 SQIVND (reference sequence). CDR3 in DNA: TGTGCCAGTAGTCTGGGGGCCCTCACCGGGGAGCTGTTTTTT. It specifies CASSLGALTGELFF.

V usage is TRBV7-2 and J usage is TRBJ2-7; 10 bases are shared with TRBD2. V lost 3 bases and J lost 3; bases outside the gene matches: 2. The germline V gene encodes CDR1 SGHTA and CDR2 FQGNSA. This CDR3 is built from 14 residues. The CDR3, as DNA: TGTGCCAGCAGCTTGGCTAGCGGGGGCTACGAGCAGTACTTC. It is translated as CASSLASGGYEQYF. Variable domain in full (rest from reference TRBV7-2 and TRBJ2-7): GAGVSQSPSNKVTEKGKDVELRCDPISGHTALYWYRQSLGQGLEFLIYFQGNSAPDKSGLPSDRFSAERTGGSVSTLTIQRTQQEDSAVYLCASSLASGGYEQYFGPGTRLTVT.

The rearrangement joins TRBV7-9 to TRBJ2-1; D remains unclear. The V end lost 5 bases, the J end lost 7 bases, and 9 bases lay between the germline ends. The CDR3 length is 12 residues. Germline CDR1 reads SEHNR; CDR2 reads FQNEAQ (reference sequence). The CDR3 region has the DNA TGTGCCAGCAGCCAGGACGGAAATGAGCAGTTCTTC. It encodes CASSQDGNEQFF. The full variable domain, in which reference TRBV7-9 and TRBJ2-1 provide the parts outside the CDR3, is DTGVSQNPRHKITKRGQNVTFRCDPISEHNRLYWYRQTLGQGPEFLTYFQNEAQLEKSRLLSDRFSAERPKGSFSTLEIQRTEQGDSAMYLCASSQDGNEQFFGPGTRLTVL.

This clone was seen repeatedly, ten times or more. The chain carries TRBV6-1 and TRBJ1-2; 8 nucleotides line up with TRBD1. After removal of 7 bases from V and 3 bases from J, the junction contained 4 bases not matched to a gene. CDR3 length: 13 amino acids. Per germline, CDR1 MNHNS and CDR2 SASEGT. The CDR3 nucleotides read TGTGCCAGCAAGGACAGGGCTGACTATGGCTACACCTTC. It specifies CASKDRADYGYTF.

The V gene is TRBV5-5, the J gene TRBJ2-5, with D tentatively TRBD2 (7 bases). CDR3 length equals 15 residues. Germline V gene sequence: CDR1 SGHKS, CDR2 YYEKEE (reference sequence). V lost 4 bases and J 4 bases, leaving 17 bases between the germline ends. The CDR3 protein is CASSPSTGGGETQYF. The DNA of the CDR3 is TGTGCCAGCAGCCCCTCTACGGGGGGCGGAGAGACCCAGTACTTC.

V usage is TRBV18 and J usage is TRBJ2-7; maybe TRBD2 (6 bases). The germline CDR1 and CDR2 sequences are KGHSH and LQKENI. The V end was cut by 2 bases, the J end by 5 bases, with 13 bases between. The CDR3 totals 14 residues. The CDR3 protein is CASSPGDLIDEQYF. The CDR3 coding sequence is TGTGCCAGCTCACCAGGGGACTTAATCGACGAGCAGTACTTC.

The chain combines TRBV6-5 with TRBJ2-5, with TRBD1 matching 7 bases. Germline trimming cut 5 bases from V and 4 bases from J; bases unmatched to any gene: 10. The CDR3 has 15 amino acids. Germline V CDR1 and CDR2: MNHEY, SVGAGI. The CDR3 is CASSPPDRRGETQYF. The CDR3 DNA follows: TGTGCCAGCAGTCCCCCGGACAGGCGTGGAGAGACCCAGTACTTC.

The chain joins TRBV5-5 to TRBJ1-6; 10 bases map to TRBD1. Germline loops: CDR1 SGHKS, CDR2 YYEKEE (reference sequence). The CDR3 has 15 residues. The V segment lost 0 bases and the J segment 10 bases; nucleotides outside the gene matches: 4. As DNA, the CDR3 is TGTGCCAGCAGCTTGGCGACAGGGGGCTTGTCACCCCTCCACTTT. Translating gives CASSLATGGLSPLHF.

This clone was seen only a few times. The rearrangement uses TRBV7-9 and TRBJ2-7, with 9 positions matching TRBD1. CDR1 SEHNR and CDR2 FQNEAQ come from the germline V gene (reference sequence). The CDR3 has 14 residues. After removal of 5 bases from V and 6 bases from J, the junction contained 8 bases not matched to a gene. The DNA of the CDR3 is TGTGCCAGCAGCCTAGGACAGGGGTGGGCCGAGCAGTACTTC. This gives the protein CASSLGQGWAEQYF.

The chain employs TRBV7-8 and TRBJ2-7; D unresolved. CDR3 length: 13 amino acids. CDR1 is SGHVS and CDR2 is FQNEAQ in the germline V gene. Trimming shortened V by 0 bases and J by 4 bases, and 7 bases separated the two germline ends. In nucleotides, the CDR3 is TGTGCCAGCAGCTTAGCGTTGGCTTACGAGCAGTACTTC. This translates into CASSLALAYEQYF.

This chain connects TRBV7-2 to TRBJ1-1, with D perhaps matching TRBD1 (5 bases). CDR1 and CDR2 from the germline V gene are SGHTA and FQGNSA. The CDR3 totals 14 residues. Deletions cut 5 bases from V and 10 bases from J, with 20 bases between. CDR3 bases: TGTGCCAGCAGCCAAGCAGTCAGGGTTTTGGGAGCTTTCTTT. This gives the protein CASSQAVRVLGAFF.

The J gene is TRBJ2-5, the V gene TRBV5-4; D is perhaps TRBD1 or TRBD2 (5 bases each). Germline values: CDR1 SGHNT, CDR2 YYREEE (reference sequence). This CDR3 spans 16 amino acids. Trimming removed 1 base from V and 0 bases from J, with 13 bases in between. CDR3 amino acids: CASSLPGPLNQETQYF. CDR3 DNA sequence: TGTGCCAGCAGCTTGCCGGGACCCCTGAACCAAGAGACCCAGTACTTC.

The CDR3 DNA reads TGTGCCAGCTCACCCGCGGGACTAGCGGGAGCCAACGAGCAGTACTTC. It translates to CASSPAGLAGANEQYF. The chain couples TRBV18 to TRBJ2-7; 14 bases are a match to TRBD2. Unmatched junction bases numbered 6, after V lost 3 bases and J lost 5 bases. The CDR3 extends over 16 amino acids. Germline values: CDR1 KGHSH, CDR2 LQKENI.

The rearrangement uses TRBV9 and TRBJ2-5; D possibly corresponds to TRBD2 (5 bases). The DNA end is a closer match to TRBJ2-7, so the J assignment may be wrong. The CDR3 loop spans 15 amino acids. The V gene's germline CDR1 is SGDLS and CDR2 YYNGEE. CDR3 residues: CASSPTLGSHSEQYF. As DNA, the CDR3 is TGTGCCAGCAGCCCCACTCTTGGGAGTCACAGCGAGCAGTACTTC.

The chain links TRBV2 to TRBJ2-5, with D hard to call. From germline, CDR1 is SNHLY and CDR2 FYNNEI. The CDR3 length is 11 residues. V was trimmed by 6 bases and J by 1 base, leaving 3 bases between them. CDR3 DNA: TGTGCCAGCAGCGTCCAAGAGACCCAGTACTTC. The encoded protein is CASSVQETQYF.

This clone came up a few times. The V gene is TRBV7-9, the J gene TRBJ1-1, with 7 bases aligning to TRBD1. Germline V lookup: CDR1 SEHNR, CDR2 FQNEAQ (reference sequence). The CDR3 is made up of 15 amino acids. Trimming removed 6 bases from V and 1 base from J; junction bases left unmatched: 8. The CDR3 nucleotides read TGTGCCAGCAGGCCACGACAGGGTGGGAACACTGAAGCTTTCTTT. Its protein product is CASRPRQGGNTEAFF.

The CDR3 here is CASSYYPFGQYF. CDR3 bases: TGTGCCAGCAGTTACTATCCGTTTGGGCAGTACTTC. The chain has TRBV6-5 and TRBJ2-7; D gene ambiguous. V lost 1 base to trimming and J lost 9 bases, with 10 bases between them. The CDR3 contains 12 residues. From germline, CDR1 is MNHEY and CDR2 SVGAGI.